This T cell receptor beta chain stems from a study of T cells after yellow fever vaccination. General study findings and limits: It was the secondary response that reached its peak faster, day 5 versus 15, but it was weaker. FACS-sorted repertoires could harbor abundant contaminating bulk-population clonotypes. Once the booster was given, most primary-vaccination clones reappeared, at approximately 97% for CD4 and roughly 85% for CD8.

This CDR3 has 13 amino acids. Germline CDR1 DFQATT, CDR2 SNEGSKA (reference sequence). The V and J ends lost 2 bases and 3 bases respectively, with 7 bases between them. Turning to this clonotype: What it recognizes is unknown.

The authors made TCR cDNA by 5'RACE template switching, adding a universal primer site and UMIs. Using its own MiXCR run on the 5' RACE reads, TCRdb lists one record per CDR3 protein. The data contain 300,000 to 450,000 distinct CDR3 sequences, 6.2% of them seen just once; the ten biggest clones take up around 16%. The chain is built from TRBV20-1 and TRBJ2-2; unclear D gene. This TCR came from a man aged 30-40 years who received the YFV17D yellow fever vaccine. The specimen comprised PBMCs, sampled 5 days after the yellow fever booster vaccination. CDR3 sequence: CSARYLHTGELFF. CDR3 coding DNA: TGCAGTGCTAGATATTTACACACCGGGGAGCTGTTTTTT.